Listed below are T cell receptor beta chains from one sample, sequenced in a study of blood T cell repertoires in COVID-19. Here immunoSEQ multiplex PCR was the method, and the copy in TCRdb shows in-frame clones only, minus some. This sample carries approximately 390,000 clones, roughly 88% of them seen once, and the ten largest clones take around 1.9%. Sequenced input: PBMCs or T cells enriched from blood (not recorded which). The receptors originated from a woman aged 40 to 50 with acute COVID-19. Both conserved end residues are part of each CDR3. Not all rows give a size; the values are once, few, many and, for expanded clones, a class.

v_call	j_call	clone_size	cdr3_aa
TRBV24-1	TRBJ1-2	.	CATSDFSYGYTF
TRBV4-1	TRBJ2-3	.	CASSQGQAGGSGDTQYF
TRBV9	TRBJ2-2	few	CASSETGTSPGELFF
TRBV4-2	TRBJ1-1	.	CASSQAGIDRGTEAFF
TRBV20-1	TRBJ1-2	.	CSARQGNGYTF
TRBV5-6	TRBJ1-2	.	CASSRDRVFYGYTF
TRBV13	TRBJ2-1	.	CASKDRDENNEQFF
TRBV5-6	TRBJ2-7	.	CASSYERRGEQYF
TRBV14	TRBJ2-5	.	CASSSRGFVETQYF
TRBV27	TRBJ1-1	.	CASSLTGGRQAFF
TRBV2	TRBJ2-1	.	CASSESSGQGNEQFF
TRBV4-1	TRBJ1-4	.	CASSQAVKEKLFF
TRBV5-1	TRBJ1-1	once	CASSLGRGQGTEAFF
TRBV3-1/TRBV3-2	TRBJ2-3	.	CASSQDRPGDGDTQYF
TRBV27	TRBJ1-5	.	CASSKQGKGDGNQPQHF
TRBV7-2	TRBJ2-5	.	CASSLETGVETQYF
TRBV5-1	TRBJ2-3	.	CASSPSQRGDHTDTQYF
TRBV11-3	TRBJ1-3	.	CASSAGQISSGNTIYF
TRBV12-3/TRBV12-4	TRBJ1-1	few	CASSFHSEAFF
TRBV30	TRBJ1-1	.	CAWSPSQGTEAFF
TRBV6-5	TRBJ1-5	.	CASRPQGNGNQPQHF
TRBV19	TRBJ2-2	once	CATTSTGELFF
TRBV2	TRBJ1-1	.	CASSIRGQLEAFF
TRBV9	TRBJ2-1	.	CASSAQGYNEQFF
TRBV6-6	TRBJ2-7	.	CASSRSHRVQNVYEQYF
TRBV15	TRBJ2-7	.	CATSRDPRVPLEQYF
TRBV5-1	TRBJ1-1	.	CASSLRLGTRGGKNTEAFF